A single sample gave rise to the 14 T cell receptor beta chains below, sequenced in a study of blood T cell repertoires in COVID-19. The assay was immunoSEQ multiplex PCR, and TCRdb's table has in-frame clones only and misses some. The table shows 55,000 to 70,000 clones, with around nine tenths occurring only once. The sample comprised peripheral blood. Every receptor here comes from a woman between 45 and 65 years old with active or convalescent COVID-19.

The rearrangement links TRBV12-3 or TRBV12-4 to TRBJ1-2, with D maybe TRBD1 (6 bases). V was cut by 11 bases and J by 8 bases, with 21 bases left in between. The CDR3 has 13 residues. The CDR3 region is CAVQPGLTGGYTF. The CDR3 coding sequence is TGTGCCGTCCAACCGGGCTTGACAGGAGGCTACACCTTC.

This clone was counted once. This sequence joins TRBV29-1 and TRBJ2-2; 7 bases agree with TRBD1. The CDR3 sequence is 14 residues long. Per the germline V gene, CDR1 is SQVTM and CDR2 is ANQGSEA. The V gene end was trimmed by 5 bases and the J gene end by 7 bases; junction bases not matched to a gene: 10. The CDR3 is CSVPRQGTVGELFF. The CDR3 DNA follows: TGCAGCGTTCCCCGACAGGGTACGGTCGGGGAGCTGTTTTTT.

The V call is TRBV2, the J call TRBJ2-1; 9 bases agree with TRBD2. After removal of 8 bases from V and 9 bases from J, the junction contained 11 bases not matched to a gene. In germline, CDR1 is SNHLY, CDR2 FYNNEI. There are 14 residues in the CDR3. This CDR3 reads CASLFAGGGGEQFF. CDR3 nucleotide sequence: TGTGCCAGCCTTTTTGCGGGAGGGGGTGGTGAGCAGTTCTTC.

The chain links TRBV10-1 to TRBJ2-1; TRBD2 matches at 9 bases. CDR3 length: 14 amino acids. Trimming removed 4 bases from V and 4 bases from J; junction bases left unmatched: 2. Germline CDR1 is WNHNN and CDR2 is SYGVQD (reference sequence). The CDR3 DNA is TGCGCCAGCAGTGCAAGCGGGAGGTACAATGAGCAGTTCTTC. Its protein is CASSASGRYNEQFF.

The chain employs TRBV13 and TRBJ2-7; 10 bases are shared with TRBD2. Germline CDR1 is PRHDT and CDR2 is FYEKMQ (reference sequence). The V gene end was trimmed by 4 bases and the J gene end by 3 bases; junction bases not matched to a gene: 6. The CDR3 has 15 amino acids. This CDR3 is CASSSSSGSGYEQYF. The CDR3 DNA reads as TGTGCCAGCAGCTCGTCTAGCGGGAGCGGCTACGAGCAGTACTTC.

The chain carries TRBV12-2 and TRBJ2-7; the D call in the table, TRBD2, was not verified against the DNA. TRBV12-2 constitutes a pseudogene. This CDR3 comprises 15 residues. CDR3 loop: CASRTRGEGPYEQYF. As DNA, the CDR3 is TGTGCAAGTCGCACAAGGGGGGAGGGCCCCTACGAGCAGTACTTC.

The rearrangement links TRBV18 to TRBJ2-1; TRBD2 aligns across 9 bases. CDR1 and CDR2 from the germline V gene are KGHSH and LQKENI. The length of the CDR3 is 15 residues. The V gene end was trimmed by 0 bases and the J gene end by 7 bases; junction bases not matched to a gene: 4. For the CDR3, the DNA is TGTGCCAGCTCACCACCTAGCGGGAGTGGTAATGAGCAGTTCTTC. Its translation is CASSPPSGSGNEQFF.

V gene TRBV11-3 combines with J gene TRBJ1-1, with 8 positions matching TRBD1. This CDR3 has 18 amino acids. Germline V gene sequence: CDR1 SGHNT, CDR2 YENEEA. J lost 1 base, V lost 1 base, and 11 bases had no gene match. The chain's CDR3 is CASSLVGRTGTENTEAFF. CDR3 DNA: TGTGCCAGCAGCTTAGTTGGCCGGACAGGGACCGAGAACACTGAAGCTTTCTTT.

The rearrangement joins TRBV11-2 to TRBJ1-1, with D perhaps matching TRBD1 (6 bases). The CDR3 has 14 amino acids. V lost 3 bases and J 5 bases, leaving 13 bases between the germline ends. CDR1 SGHAT and CDR2 FQNNGV come from the germline V gene. Written as DNA, the CDR3 is TGTGCCAGCAGCTTTGTCAGGGGCGCGACTGAAGCTTTCTTT. Translating it yields CASSFVRGATEAFF. Complete variable domain (other parts from reference TRBV11-2 and TRBJ1-1): EAGVAQSPRYKIIEKRQSVAFWCNPISGHATLYWYQQILGQGPKLLIQFQNNGVVDDSQLPKDRFSAERLKGVDSTLKIQPAKLEDSAVYLCASSFVRGATEAFFGQGTRLTVV.

The chain is built from TRBV2 and TRBJ2-7; tentative D call: TRBD1 (6 bases). Germline CDR1 is SNHLY and CDR2 is FYNNEI. Trimming took off 5 bases at V and 3 bases at J, with 14 bases between the two ends. The CDR3 is 14 residues long. The CDR3 loop reads CASSFDRRNYEQYF. CDR3 bases: TGTGCCAGCAGTTTCGACAGGAGGAACTACGAGCAGTACTTC.

V is TRBV12-3 or TRBV12-4 and J is TRBJ1-2, with 8 bases that match TRBD1. This CDR3 spans 13 amino acids. J lost 8 bases, V lost 5 bases, and 7 bases had no gene match. The CDR3: CASSPRTGWGYTF. CDR3 in DNA: TGTGCCAGCAGTCCTCGGACAGGGTGGGGCTACACCTTC.

The chain carries TRBV5-1 and TRBJ2-2, with D tentatively TRBD1 (5 bases). Trimming shortened V by 2 bases and J by 6 bases, and 17 bases separated the two germline ends. Germline V CDR1 and CDR2: SGHRS, YFSETQ. The CDR3 has 16 amino acids. DNA of the CDR3: TGCGCCAGCAGCTTAGATGACAGTAGCCACTCCGGGGAGCTGTTTTTT. Amino acid sequence: CASSLDDSSHSGELFF.

CDR3 in DNA: TGCGCCAGCAGCTTCGAACGGACTAGCACAGATACGCAGTATTTT. Its translation is CASSFERTSTDTQYF. The chain uses TRBV5-1 and TRBJ2-3; possible D gene TRBD2, 5 bases. V was shortened by 2 bases and J by 0 bases, with 10 bases between the two germline ends. Germline V gene lookup returns CDR1 SGHRS and CDR2 YFSETQ. The CDR3 is made up of 15 amino acids.

The chain joins TRBV6-1 to TRBJ2-1, with D maybe TRBD1 (5 bases). Germline V CDR1 and CDR2: MNHNS, SASEGT. The ends were cut back, 1 base at V and 4 bases at J, with 14 bases in the middle. The CDR3 has 16 residues. As DNA, the CDR3 is TGTGCCAGCAGTGAAGAATCAGGGTACTTTTACAATGAGCAGTTCTTC. It is translated as CASSEESGYFYNEQFF.